The 12 T cell receptor beta chains presented below share a single source sample, sequenced in a study of blood T cell repertoires in COVID-19. Some clones are missing from TCRdb's copy, which holds only in-frame ones; the method was immunoSEQ multiplex PCR. The table records 200,000 to 250,000 clones, roughly 80% of them present only once. Sequencing was done on a sample of peripheral blood. Source of these receptors: a woman of 80 years or more with acute or convalescent COVID-19.

The chain employs TRBV5-1 and TRBJ2-3, with 11 bases lining up with TRBD2. Germline lookup yields CDR1 SGHRS and CDR2 YFSETQ. The junction had 5 bases not matched to a gene; V was cut back by 0 bases and J by 2 bases. The CDR3 length is 17 residues. The CDR3 DNA reads TGCGCCAGCAGCTTGGTGGGACTAGCGGACGCCACAGATACGCAGTATTTT. The encoded protein is CASSLVGLADATDTQYF.

For the CDR3, the DNA is TGCAGTGCTACCGGGGGTTACGAGCAGTACTTC. It codes for CSATGGYEQYF. This chain connects TRBV20-1 to TRBJ2-7; possibly TRBD2 for D (6 bases). This CDR3 spans 11 amino acids. V shed 4 bases and J shed 4 bases, with 8 bases lying between them. The V gene's germline CDR1 is DFQATT and CDR2 SNEGSKA (reference sequence).

The chain combines TRBV2 with TRBJ1-5; D remains unclear. The CDR3 has 12 residues. The V end lost 6 bases, the J end lost 3 bases, and 6 bases lay between the germline ends. CDR1 SNHLY and CDR2 FYNNEI come from the germline V gene. This CDR3 is CASRDNNQPQHF. The CDR3 nucleotides read TGTGCCAGCAGAGACAACAATCAGCCCCAGCATTTT. The full variable domain, in which reference TRBV2 and TRBJ1-5 provide the parts outside the CDR3, is EPEVTQTPSHQVTQMGQEVILRCVPISNHLYFYWYRQILGQKVEFLVSFYNNEISEKSEIFDDQFSVERPDGSNFTLKIRSTKLEDSAMYFCASRDNNQPQHFGDGTRLSIL.

This clone was counted a single time. The rearrangement links TRBV7-8 to TRBJ2-7, with 9 bases matching TRBD2. The trim removed 1 base at V and 2 bases at J, leaving 3 bases unmatched. Germline V CDR1 and CDR2: SGHVS, FQNEAQ. This CDR3 is 15 amino acids long. The CDR3 coding sequence is TGTGCCAGCAGCTTAGGACTAGCGGTGGCCTACGAGCAGTACTTC. This gives the protein CASSLGLAVAYEQYF.

DNA for the CDR3: TGTGCCAGCAGCGTTGGGGGGACGCCAGGTTCCCACGAGCAGTACTTC. Residues: CASSVGGTPGSHEQYF. This chain uses TRBV7-9 with TRBJ2-7, with a possible D match to TRBD2 (6 bases). CDR1 SEHNR and CDR2 FQNEAQ come from the germline V gene (reference sequence). V lost 5 bases and J lost 5, with 22 bases in between. This CDR3 is 16 amino acids long.

The J gene is TRBJ1-1, the V gene TRBV28; D remains ambiguous. Trimming took 5 bases from V and 3 from J, leaving 13 bases between them. CDR3 length equals 14 residues. CDR1 and CDR2 (germline): MDHEN, SYDVKM. This chain's CDR3 is CASSARRDDTEAFF. The CDR3 bases are TGTGCCAGCAGTGCTCGGAGGGATGACACTGAAGCTTTCTTT.

V and J are TRBV12-3 or TRBV12-4 and TRBJ1-1; the match to TRBD1 covers 10 bases. Trimming cost V 6 bases and J 11 bases; bases outside gene matches: 6. The CDR3 totals 12 residues. CDR3 nucleotides: TGTGCCAGCAGCCGGACAGGGGGGATTGCTTTCTTT. It translates to CASSRTGGIAFF.

Notes on this clone: Its ends do not fully match the called genes, so a read error is possible. V is TRBV19 and J is TRBJ1-3, with 9 bases identical to TRBD1. CDR1 is LNHDA, CDR2 SQIVND, per germline (reference sequence). The CDR3 runs 11 residues. CDR3 sequence reads: CASSINRGLDF. CDR3 sequence (DNA): TGTGCCAGTAGTATCAACAGGGGGCTGGATTTT.

The sample holds one count of this clone. This CDR3 reads CASSSDSNQPQHF. As DNA, the CDR3 is TGTGCCAGCAGCTCAGATAGCAATCAGCCCCAGCATTTT. The rearrangement uses TRBV14 and TRBJ1-5; D call uncertain. The CDR3 consists of 13 residues. Trimming left V 5 bases short and J 0 bases short, with 5 bases between. Germline V lookup: CDR1 SGHDN, CDR2 FVKESK.

This clone was seen a few times. The chain links TRBV24-1 to TRBJ1-1, with unresolved D. Per germline, CDR1 KGHDR and CDR2 SFDVKD. This CDR3 comprises 13 residues. The V gene lost 2 bases and the J gene lost 2 bases, with 5 bases spanning the gap. The CDR3 sequence is CATSDYTNTEAFF. The CDR3 nucleotides are TGTGCCACCAGTGATTATACAAACACTGAAGCTTTCTTT.

The chain links TRBV6-2 or TRBV6-3 to TRBJ2-5, with 11 bases lining up with TRBD2. The CDR3 sequence is 14 residues long. Per the germline V gene, CDR1 is MNHEY and CDR2 is SVGEGT. J lost 4 bases, V lost 5 bases, and 3 bases had no gene match. The CDR3 region is CASSTSGGGETQYF. The CDR3 region has the DNA TGTGCCAGCAGTACTAGCGGGGGAGGAGAGACCCAGTACTTC.

The CDR3 spells CASSARTSVLDTQYF. Here the CDR3 DNA reads TGTGCCAGCAGCGCCCGGACTAGCGTATTAGATACGCAGTATTTT. The chain has TRBV11-2 and TRBJ2-3, with 9 bases identical to TRBD2. Unmatched junction bases numbered 8, after V lost 5 bases and J lost 5 bases. The CDR3 contains 15 residues. The germline V gene has CDR1 SGHAT and CDR2 FQNNGV. The full variable domain, completed using reference TRBV11-2 and TRBJ2-3, is EAGVAQSPRYKIIEKRQSVAFWCNPISGHATLYWYQQILGQGPKLLIQFQNNGVVDDSQLPKDRFSAERLKGVDSTLKIQPAKLEDSAVYLCASSARTSVLDTQYFGPGTRLTVL.